This T cell receptor beta chain is from a study of blood T cell repertoires in COVID-19. Study context: The study drew acute and convalescent COVID-19 samples from the United States, Italy and Spain. The cDNA or gDNA used as material had been derived from T cells, B-cell-depleted T cells, or PBMCs.

The CDR3 spans 16 residues. CDR1 is SGDLS, CDR2 YYNGEE, per germline. With 4 bases clipped from V and 4 bases from J, the junction kept 12 bases outside the gene matches. Original handling: Nucleated cell counts were estimated from reference gene primer amplification. Sequencing was performed with immunoSEQ multiplex PCR; in TCRdb, only in-frame clones are kept and a portion is missing. V, J and clone size reflect that table, while D and trimming were determined from the DNA. The data hold about 35,000 clones, with roughly 88% observed a single time. This clonotype was obtained from a woman aged 65 to 85 with active COVID-19. The chain joins TRBV9 to TRBJ1-1, with 8 bases aligning to TRBD1. Sequenced material: peripheral blood. The CDR3 here is CASSRGTGALGTEAFF. CDR3 nucleotide sequence: TGTGCCAGCAGCAGAGGGACAGGTGCGTTGGGCACTGAAGCTTTCTTT.